The entry below describes one T cell receptor (beta chain). Antigen specificity is unknown. Primers used in a second PCR of about 6 to 11 cycles were a sample-barcoded 5' primer and a J-beta primer mix. Each TCR beta cDNA got a 12-nucleotide random molecular identifier. TCRdb re-called the 5' RACE reads through MiXCR, storing one row per CDR3 protein. The data contain 1.8 million or so distinct CDR3 sequences, 39% of them singletons. This sample stems from a study of blood T cells in healthy people across ages. V was pared by 5 bases and J by 1 base, with 11 bases between. The germline CDR1 and CDR2 sequences are MNHNY and SVGAGI (reference sequence). The CDR3 has 14 residues. Study results and limitations: Per million T cells, TCR beta diversity dropped roughly linearly as age increased. The authors considered diversity estimates from one million T cells to be underestimates. Without sorted subsets, naive and antigen-experienced compartments could not be conclusively compared.

The clonotype originates from a human donor in good health. The chain employs TRBV6-6 and TRBJ2-5; D perhaps matches TRBD1 (6 bases). Sequenced input: blood. CDR3 amino acids: CASSLTGPQETQYF. The DNA of the CDR3 is TGTGCCAGCAGTCTGACAGGACCCCAAGAGACCCAGTACTTC.